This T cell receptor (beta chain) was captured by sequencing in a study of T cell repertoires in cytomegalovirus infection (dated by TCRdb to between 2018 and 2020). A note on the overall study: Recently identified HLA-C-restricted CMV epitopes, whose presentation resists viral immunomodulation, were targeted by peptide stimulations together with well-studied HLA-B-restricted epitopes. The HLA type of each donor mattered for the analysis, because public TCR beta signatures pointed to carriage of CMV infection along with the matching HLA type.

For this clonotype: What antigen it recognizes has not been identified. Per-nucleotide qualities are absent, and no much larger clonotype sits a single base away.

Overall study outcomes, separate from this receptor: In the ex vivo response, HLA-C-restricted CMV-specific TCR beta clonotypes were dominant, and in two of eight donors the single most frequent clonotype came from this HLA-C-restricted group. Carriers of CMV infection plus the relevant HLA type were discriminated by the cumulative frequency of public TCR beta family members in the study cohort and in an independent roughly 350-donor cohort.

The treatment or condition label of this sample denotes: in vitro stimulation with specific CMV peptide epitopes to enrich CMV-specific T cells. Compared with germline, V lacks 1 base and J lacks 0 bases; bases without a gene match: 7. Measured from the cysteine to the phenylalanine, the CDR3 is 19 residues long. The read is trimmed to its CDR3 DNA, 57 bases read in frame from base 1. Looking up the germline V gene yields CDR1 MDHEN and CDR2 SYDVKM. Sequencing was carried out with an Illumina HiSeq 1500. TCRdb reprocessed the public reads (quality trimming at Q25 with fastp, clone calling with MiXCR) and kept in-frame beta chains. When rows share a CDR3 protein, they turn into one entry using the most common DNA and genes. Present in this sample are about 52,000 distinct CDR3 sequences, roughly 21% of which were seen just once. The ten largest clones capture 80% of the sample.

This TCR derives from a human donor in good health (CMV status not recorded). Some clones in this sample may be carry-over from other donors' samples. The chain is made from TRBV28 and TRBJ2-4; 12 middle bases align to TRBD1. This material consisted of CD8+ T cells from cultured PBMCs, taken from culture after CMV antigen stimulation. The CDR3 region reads CASSLSPGQGALAKNIQYF. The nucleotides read TGTGCCAGCAGTTTATCCCCGGGACAGGGGGCTCTAGCCAAAAACATTCAGTACTTC.